This TCR beta chain stems from a study of CXCR3-negative and CXCR3-positive naive CD8 T cells. The overall study: The libraries together contributed 110 million to 150 million TRB reads, each supplying about 1.5 +/- 0.3 million.

Germline CDR1 and CDR2: DFQATT and SNEGSKA (reference sequence). CDR3 length equals 14 residues. Broader study findings: Comparison of naive cells showed more hydrophobic TRB CDR3s in CXCR3-positive than in CXCR3-negative naive cells. Naive subsets did not differ in surface CD5, and the authors estimated TCR strength using properties of the TRB CDR3. Memory, not naive, CXCR3-negative and CXCR3-positive cells differed in TRBV-TRBJ usage.

Details on this clonotype: Its antigen is currently unknown.

In triplicate, each CD8+ T cell subset was sorted at 300,000 cells per replicate. 5' RACE that incorporated UMI labels was used to prepare the TRB cDNA libraries. TCRdb reprocessed the 5' RACE reads and keeps a single row for each CDR3 protein, giving no DNA. This repertoire includes 130,000 to 150,000 distinct CDR3 sequences. The chain uses TRBV20-1 and TRBJ2-2. This receptor was identified in a human donor in good health. Some clones in this sample may be carry-over from other donors' samples. The sequencing input was naive CXCR3+ CD8+ T cells from blood. Stated subset: CD45RO-CCR7+CD27+CD95- naive CD8+ T cells expressing CXCR3 (TNR3+). This chain's CDR3 is CSARGRVNTGELFF.